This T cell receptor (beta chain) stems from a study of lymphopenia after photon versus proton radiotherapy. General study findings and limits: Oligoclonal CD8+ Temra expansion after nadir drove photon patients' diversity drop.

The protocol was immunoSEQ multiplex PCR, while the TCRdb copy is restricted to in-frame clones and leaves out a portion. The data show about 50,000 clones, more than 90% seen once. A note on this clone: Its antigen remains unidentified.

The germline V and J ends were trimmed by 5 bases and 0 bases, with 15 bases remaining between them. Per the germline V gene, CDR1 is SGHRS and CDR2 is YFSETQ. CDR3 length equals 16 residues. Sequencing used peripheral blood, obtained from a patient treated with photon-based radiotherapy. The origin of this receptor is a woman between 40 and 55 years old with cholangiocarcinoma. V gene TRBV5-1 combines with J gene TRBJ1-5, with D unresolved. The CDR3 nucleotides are TGCGCCAGCAGGGGGTACCACCTCTATAGCAATCAGCCCCAGCATTTT. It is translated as CASRGYHLYSNQPQHF.